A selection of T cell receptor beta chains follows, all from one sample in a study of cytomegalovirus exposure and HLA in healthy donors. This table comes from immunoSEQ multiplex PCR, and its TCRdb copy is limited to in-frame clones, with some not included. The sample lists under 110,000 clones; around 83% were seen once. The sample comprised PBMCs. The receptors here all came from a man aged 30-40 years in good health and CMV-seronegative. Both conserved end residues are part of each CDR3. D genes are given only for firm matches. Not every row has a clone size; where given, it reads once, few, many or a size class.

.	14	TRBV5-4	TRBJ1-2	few	CASSPGGDNYGYTF	TGTGCCAGCAGCCCCGGAGGGGACAACTATGGCTACACCTTC
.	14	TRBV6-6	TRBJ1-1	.	CASRPTEFNTEAFF	TGTGCCAGCAGGCCCACAGAATTCAACACTGAAGCTTTCTTT
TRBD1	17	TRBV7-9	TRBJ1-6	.	CASSLAIDTGDNSPLHF	TGTGCCAGCAGCTTAGCGATCGATACAGGGGATAATTCACCCCTCCACTTT
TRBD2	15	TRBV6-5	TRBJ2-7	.	CASSYSFSGNYEQYF	TGTGCCAGCAGTTACTCTTTTAGCGGGAACTACGAGCAGTACTTC
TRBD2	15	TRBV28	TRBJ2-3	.	CASSLGGSAADTQYF	TGTGCCAGCAGTTTAGGCGGGAGCGCGGCCGATACGCAGTATTTT
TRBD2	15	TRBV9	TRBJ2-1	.	CASTLGGGPLNEQFF	TGTGCCAGCACCTTGGGGGGAGGGCCCCTTAATGAGCAGTTCTTC
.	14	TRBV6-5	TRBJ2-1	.	CASSRGGFYNEQFF	TGTGCCAGCAGCCGAGGTGGCTTTTACAATGAGCAGTTCTTC
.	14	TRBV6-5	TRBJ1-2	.	CASSYQGRDYGYTF	TGTGCCAGCAGTTACCAGGGAAGGGACTATGGCTACACCTTC
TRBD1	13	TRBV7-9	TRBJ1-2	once	CASSLTGAYGYTF	TGTGCCAGCAGCCTGACAGGGGCCTATGGCTACACCTTC
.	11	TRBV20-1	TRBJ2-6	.	CSASPANVLTF	TGCAGTGCTAGCCCTGCCAACGTCCTGACTTTC
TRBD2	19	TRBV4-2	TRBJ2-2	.	CASSQESQSSGRAPGELFF	TGTGCCAGCAGCCAAGAATCGCAGTCTAGCGGGAGGGCCCCCGGGGAGCTGTTTTTT
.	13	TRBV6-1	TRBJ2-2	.	CASSESNTGELFF	TGTGCCAGCAGTGAGAGCAACACCGGGGAGCTGTTTTTT
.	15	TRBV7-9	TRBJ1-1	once	CASRPPGEANTEAFF	TGTGCCAGCAGACCGCCGGGTGAAGCGAACACTGAAGCTTTCTTT
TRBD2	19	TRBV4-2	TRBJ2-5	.	CASSQGLRLAGGPGETQYF	TGTGCCAGCAGCCAAGGTTTACGGCTAGCGGGAGGGCCGGGGGAGACCCAGTACTTC
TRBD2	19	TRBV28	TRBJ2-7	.	CASSVRGLAGFLMEYEQYF	TGTGCCAGCAGTGTCCGGGGACTAGCGGGATTTCTGATGGAGTACGAGCAGTACTTC
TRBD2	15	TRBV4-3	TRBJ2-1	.	CASSQGGGSVDEQFF	TGCGCCAGCAGCCAAGGTGGCGGGAGCGTGGATGAGCAGTTCTTC
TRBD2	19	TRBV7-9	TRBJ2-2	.	CASSLAIGLAGSNTGELFF	TGTGCCAGCAGCTTAGCAATCGGCCTAGCGGGTTCGAACACCGGGGAGCTGTTTTTT
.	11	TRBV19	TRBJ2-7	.	CATGPTYEQYF	TGTGCCACAGGGCCTACCTACGAGCAGTACTTC
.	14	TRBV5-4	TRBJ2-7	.	CASSRYAQAYEQYF	TGTGCCAGCAGCCGGTACGCGCAAGCCTACGAGCAGTACTTC
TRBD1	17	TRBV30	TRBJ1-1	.	CAWAMLRTGRGGTEAFF	TGTGCCTGGGCTATGTTACGGACAGGGCGAGGTGGCACTGAAGCTTTCTTT
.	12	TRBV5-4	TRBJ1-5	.	CASSMYNQPQHF	TGTGCCAGCAGCATGTACAATCAGCCCCAGCATTTT